The 11 T cell receptor beta chains below were found in one sample sequenced in a study of blood T cell repertoires in COVID-19. Sequencing was performed with immunoSEQ multiplex PCR; in TCRdb, only in-frame clones are kept and a portion is missing. The sample has 350,000 to 400,000 clones, 80% to 90% seen once. Source material: peripheral blood. The receptors stem from an older woman with COVID-19, enrolled during active disease.

The rearrangement joins TRBV4-3 to TRBJ1-4; D is uncertain. Trimming shortened V by 0 bases and J by 6 bases, and 14 bases separated the two germline ends. The CDR3 consists of 16 residues. The germline V gene encodes CDR1 LGHNA and CDR2 YSLEER. CDR3: CASSQDGQPIDEKLFF. The DNA for the CDR3 is TGCGCCAGCAGCCAAGATGGGCAGCCTATAGATGAAAAACTGTTTTTT.

This chain connects TRBV7-2 to TRBJ2-5, with 7 positions matching TRBD2. CDR1 is SGHTA, CDR2 FQGNSA, per germline. This CDR3 is built from 14 residues. Trimming removed 5 bases from V and 5 bases from J; junction bases left unmatched: 8. CDR3 coding DNA: TGTGCCAGCAGCCCGCCGGGGGGAGGGGAGACCCAGTACTTC. Translating gives CASSPPGGGETQYF.

This chain connects TRBV4-1 to TRBJ1-2; weak D call: TRBD1 (6 bases). Between the trimmed V and J ends, which lost 8 bases and 2 bases, there was a span of 18 bases. The germline gives CDR1 MGHRA, CDR2 YSYEKL. CDR3 length equals 15 residues. This CDR3 reads CASRQLGGRNYGYTF. CDR3 in DNA: TGCGCCAGCCGGCAGTTAGGGGGTCGAAACTATGGCTACACCTTC.

Regarding this clone: The sample holds other DNA sequences that translate to the same CDR3. The chain couples TRBV7-9 to TRBJ2-3, with 8 positions matching TRBD2. The germline V gene encodes CDR1 SEHNR and CDR2 FQNEAQ (reference sequence). CDR3 length equals 13 residues. Losses at the gene ends were 4 bases for V and 3 bases for J; bases not matched to a gene: 0. CDR3 sequence (DNA): TGTGCCAGCAGCTCTAGCGGGACAGATACGCAGTATTTT. Its protein is CASSSSGTDTQYF.

V gene TRBV9 combines with J gene TRBJ1-3; the D gene is possibly TRBD1 (5 bases). CDR3 size: 15 residues. V dropped 4 bases and J dropped 1 base, with 12 bases sitting between them. Germline V gives CDR1 SGDLS, CDR2 YYNGEE. DNA for the CDR3: TGTGCCAGCAGCCCCCCGGGGGTGTCTGGAAACACCATATATTTT. Residues: CASSPPGVSGNTIYF.

A single count supports this clone. This chain joins TRBV4-3 and TRBJ2-2; 14 bases match TRBD2. The CDR3 has 20 amino acids. Germline lookup yields CDR1 LGHNA and CDR2 YSLEER. Losses at the gene ends were 4 bases for V and 0 bases for J; bases not matched to a gene: 10. Here the CDR3 DNA reads TGCGCCAGCAGCCGCCGACTAGCGGGGGGGCTCGGCGCGAACACCGGGGAGCTGTTTTTT. Translation: CASSRRLAGGLGANTGELFF.

This chain joins TRBV6-5 and TRBJ2-1; TRBD2 might be the D (6 bases). V was clipped by 5 bases and J by 3 bases, with 14 bases between them. The CDR3 is made up of 15 amino acids. Germline-derived CDR1 and CDR2 are MNHEY and SVGAGI. Written as DNA, the CDR3 is TGTGCCAGCAGTCAGCTTCCCGGGAGCTACAATGAGCAGTTCTTC. Translation gives CASSQLPGSYNEQFF.

The rearrangement links TRBV18 to TRBJ2-1; TRBD1 aligns across 10 bases. Germline CDR1 and CDR2: KGHSH and LQKENI. The CDR3 is 15 amino acids. With 2 bases clipped from V and 7 bases from J, the junction kept 5 bases outside the gene matches. CDR3 sequence: CASSPGQGVTNEQFF. CDR3 nucleotides: TGTGCCAGCTCACCAGGACAGGGGGTCACGAATGAGCAGTTCTTC.

The chain uses TRBV5-1 and TRBJ2-7; D is unresolved. The germline gives CDR1 SGHRS, CDR2 YFSETQ. There are 13 residues in the CDR3. V dropped 0 bases and J dropped 0 bases, with 4 bases sitting between them. This CDR3 is CASSLDYSYEQYF. The DNA for the CDR3 is TGCGCCAGCAGCTTGGATTACTCCTACGAGCAGTACTTC.

The chain joins TRBV5-5 to TRBJ1-2; D is ambiguous. Trimming stripped 5 bases from V and 0 bases from J, with 14 bases between. Looked up from germline, CDR1 is SGHKS and CDR2 is YYEKEE (reference sequence). The CDR3 extends over 15 amino acids. Here the CDR3 DNA reads TGTGCCAGCAGTCCGGGTGGCAATACTAACTATGGCTACACCTTC. This translates into CASSPGGNTNYGYTF.

This sequence joins TRBV9 and TRBJ1-6; D remains unclear. Trimming took off 0 bases at V and 6 bases at J, with 16 bases between the two ends. The CDR3 spans 17 residues. Germline V lookup: CDR1 SGDLS, CDR2 YYNGEE. This CDR3 reads CASSVAPPSASNSPLHF. The CDR3 DNA follows: TGTGCCAGCAGCGTAGCTCCCCCCAGCGCCTCTAATTCACCCCTCCACTTT.